This T cell receptor beta chain was recorded in a study of vaccination and CD4 T cells after COVID-19. Study-level background: Sampling after COVID took place at a median of around 91 days (range 35 to 161) following diagnosis.

Study-level points and caveats: Convalescent patients showed a median around 90% of reactive clones that were seen only post-vaccination.

This CDR3 spans 17 amino acids. Germline CDR1 is LGHNA and CDR2 is YNFKEQ. V was trimmed by 5 bases and J by 1 base, leaving 17 bases between them. Scientists ran DNA taken from cultured CD4+ T cells through the Oncomine TCR Beta short-read assay for sequencing. TCRdb re-called the PCR reads with MiXCR, one entry per CDR3 protein. The table has around 19,000 distinct CDR3 sequences, less than 40% seen once. Time point in this sample: late sampling 161 to 241 days after vaccination in a few convalescent patients. Treatment: approximately 9-day PBMC culture with coronavirus spike peptide pools or control peptides (ViraFEST assay). The ViraFEST method relied on peptide pools to expand antigen-specific T cells, followed by TCR sequencing. Peptide pools at about 9 ug/ml stimulated two million PBMCs per well with about 10 IU/ml IL-2. Regarding this clonotype: Antigen unknown.

The rearrangement joins TRBV4-2 to TRBJ2-2; no clear D gene. The sequence derives from a human donor who had recovered from COVID-19. This material consisted of CD4+ T cells from blood, cultured in vitro, taken about 7 months after SARS-CoV-2 vaccination. CDR3 amino acids: CASSSRSGGENTGELFF. CDR3 sequence (DNA): TGTGCCAGCAGCTCCCGTTCGGGCGGAGAGAACACCGGGGAGCTGTTTTTT.